The clone carrying this TCR beta chain showed up just once. Per the original methods: Estimates of nucleated cell counts were drawn from the amplification of reference gene primers. TCRdb's copy holds only in-frame clones and misses some; the assay was immunoSEQ multiplex PCR. D and trimming come from the DNA, and the V and J calls and clone size come from that table. The repertoire holds 100,000 to 150,000 clones, with about 82% as singletons. The entry originates in a study of blood T cell repertoires in COVID-19. Overall study: Some COVID-19 samples were acute and others convalescent; all came from the United States, Italy and Spain. PBMCs, B-cell-depleted T cells, or T cells provided the cDNA or gDNA that made up the material.

V lost 3 bases and J lost 4, with 7 bases in between. This CDR3 contains 12 residues. This TCR came from a human donor in a cohort sampled during active COVID-19. Source material: peripheral blood. The chain carries TRBV12-3 or TRBV12-4 and TRBJ2-7; D not resolved. The chain's CDR3 is CASSLAFYEQYF. The CDR3 nucleotides read TGTGCCAGCAGTTTGGCCTTTTACGAGCAGTACTTC.